This TCR beta chain was captured in a study of blood T cell repertoires in COVID-19. Before being deemed recovered, Cohort 3 donors had two negative PCRs, clearance, or symptom resolution. The CDR3 loop spans 15 amino acids. Germline CDR1 reads MNHEY; CDR2 reads SMNVEV (reference sequence). Trimming took off 2 bases at V and 3 bases at J, with 14 bases between the two ends. As originally analysed: Amplification of reference gene primers provided the estimated nucleated cell counts. Profiling relied on immunoSEQ multiplex PCR, and the TCRdb table lists in-frame clones only, not all of them. Clone size and V and J calls were adopted from that table, with D and trimming inferred from the DNA. The sample gives 180,000 or so clones, over 80% of which show up once; roughly 13% is in the top ten.

The gene calls are TRBV27 and TRBJ2-7, with D hard to call. The source material was PBMCs or T cells enriched from blood (not recorded which). The clonotype originates from a woman in her fifties or sixties who had recovered from COVID-19. The CDR3 protein is CASSLSRVPVYEQYF. In DNA form, the CDR3 reads TGTGCCAGCAGTTTAAGTCGTGTCCCGGTCTACGAGCAGTACTTC.